The 24 T cell receptor beta chains listed next were all sequenced from one sample in a study of blood T cell repertoires in COVID-19. Sequencing was performed with immunoSEQ multiplex PCR; in TCRdb, only in-frame clones are kept and a portion is missing. The table records approximately 270,000 clones, 91% of them present only once. What was sequenced was PBMCs or T cells enriched from blood (not recorded which). Source of these receptors: a human donor in a cohort exposed to, infected with or recovered from COVID-19 (not recorded which). The donor label of this sample is uncertain.

V usage is TRBV2 and J usage is TRBJ1-6, with D tentatively TRBD1 (6 bases). V was shortened by 5 bases and J by 0 bases, with 14 bases between the two germline ends. The CDR3 has 17 amino acids. CDR1 SNHLY and CDR2 FYNNEI come from the germline V gene. CDR3 sequence: CASSYSGQSSYNSPLHF. CDR3 DNA: TGTGCCAGCAGTTATTCTGGACAGAGCTCCTATAATTCACCCCTCCACTTT.

The chain recombines TRBV19 with TRBJ2-3; D gene ambiguous. Per the germline V gene, CDR1 is LNHDA and CDR2 is SQIVND (reference sequence). The CDR3 has 13 residues. V shed 7 bases and J shed 2 bases, with 10 bases lying between them. The CDR3 region is CASNGALTDTQYF. In nucleotides, the CDR3 is TGTGCCAGTAACGGAGCCCTCACAGATACGCAGTATTTT.

In DNA, the CDR3 is TGTGCCAGCAGTTACTCGGAAAAGGAGGCAGATACGCAGTATTTT. This codes for CASSYSEKEADTQYF. This sequence joins TRBV6-6 and TRBJ2-3, with a possible D match to TRBD2 (5 bases). The CDR3 sequence is 15 residues long. V lost 0 bases and J 4 bases, leaving 11 bases between the germline ends. CDR1 and CDR2 (germline): MNHNY, SVGAGI (reference sequence).

The rearrangement joins TRBV6-2 or TRBV6-3 to TRBJ2-7; D might be TRBD2 (5 bases). Trimming left V 5 bases short and J 5 bases short, with 7 bases between. The CDR3 runs to 11 residues. CDR1 and CDR2 from the germline V gene are MNHEY and SVGEGT. CDR3 DNA: TGTGCCAGCAGTATCGGGGACGAGCAGTACTTC. This translates into CASSIGDEQYF.

V gene TRBV9 combines with J gene TRBJ2-2; tentatively, D is TRBD2 (6 bases). The CDR3 is 18 residues long. Germline assignment: CDR1 SGDLS and CDR2 YYNGEE. The V and J ends lost 4 bases and 8 bases respectively, with 27 bases between them. CDR3: CASSPNLFSGRRPGELFF. CDR3 sequence (DNA): TGTGCCAGCAGCCCCAACCTCTTCTCGGGGAGGAGACCTGGGGAGCTGTTTTTT.

The gene calls are TRBV7-3 and TRBJ1-1; no clear D gene. The CDR3 loop spans 13 amino acids. V was pared by 4 bases and J by 1 base, with 7 bases between. Germline V gene lookup returns CDR1 SGHTA and CDR2 FQGTGA. In DNA, the CDR3 is TGTGCCAGCAGCTCCCAATGGAACACTGAAGCTTTCTTT. The encoded protein is CASSSQWNTEAFF.

This chain's CDR3 is CASSLGPYNSPLHF. The DNA for the CDR3 is TGTGCCAGCAGCCTAGGGCCTTATAATTCACCCCTCCACTTT. The gene calls are TRBV7-2 and TRBJ1-6; no definite D call. The germline gives CDR1 SGHTA, CDR2 FQGNSA. The V gene lost 5 bases and the J gene lost 4 bases, with 9 bases spanning the gap. This CDR3 is 14 amino acids long.

This clone appeared a single time. The chain has TRBV5-4 and TRBJ1-1; tentative D call: TRBD1 (6 bases). Germline CDR1 reads SGHNT; CDR2 reads YYREEE (reference sequence). The CDR3 loop spans 15 amino acids. The V and J ends lost 3 bases and 0 bases respectively, with 12 bases between them. The CDR3 loop is CASSSHTGMNTEAFF. The DNA of the CDR3 is TGTGCCAGCAGCTCCCACACAGGGATGAACACTGAAGCTTTCTTT. Supplemented by reference TRBV5-4 and TRBJ1-1, the full variable domain reads ETGVTQSPTHLIKTRGQQVTLRCSSQSGHNTVSWYQQALGQGPQFIFQYYREEENGRGNFPPRFSGLQFPNYSSELNVNALELDDSALYLCASSSHTGMNTEAFFGQGTRLTVV.

This clone was recorded once. The J gene is TRBJ1-4, the V gene TRBV6-5, with D possibly TRBD1 on 6 matching bases. Trimming took 9 bases from V and 6 from J, leaving 14 bases between them. The germline V gene has CDR1 MNHEY and CDR2 SVGAGI. The CDR3 runs 13 residues. CDR3 amino acids: CASSGGPDEKLFF. The CDR3 coding sequence is TGTGCCAGTTCCGGGGGGCCGGATGAAAAACTGTTTTTT.

V is TRBV7-2 and J is TRBJ2-3, with TRBD2 matching over 7 bases. Germline loops: CDR1 SGHTA, CDR2 FQGNSA. V lost 4 bases, J lost 5 bases, and 15 bases stayed unmatched. The CDR3 has 17 amino acids. The CDR3 is CASSSPRSGDQKDTQYF. CDR3 coding DNA: TGTGCCAGCAGCTCCCCCCGGAGCGGGGATCAAAAAGATACGCAGTATTTT.

V gene TRBV27 combines with J gene TRBJ2-1, with D maybe TRBD2 (5 bases). Germline CDR1 is MNHEY and CDR2 is SMNVEV (reference sequence). V lost 2 bases and J 5 bases, leaving 10 bases between the germline ends. This CDR3 is 14 amino acids long. CDR3 in DNA: TGTGCCAGCAGTTTACTCGGACTTAACAATGAGCAGTTCTTC. This sequence encodes CASSLLGLNNEQFF.

The chain has TRBV6-2 or TRBV6-3 and TRBJ1-4, with D unresolved. The CDR3 totals 14 residues. Germline values: CDR1 MNHEY, CDR2 SVGEGT. The germline V and J ends were trimmed by 4 bases and 7 bases, with 13 bases remaining between them. The CDR3 sequence is CASSSGDLREKLFF. CDR3 sequence (DNA): TGTGCCAGCAGTTCTGGTGATCTACGTGAAAAACTGTTTTTT.

The genes are TRBV20-1 and TRBJ1-1; D is unresolved. CDR1 and CDR2 (germline): DFQATT, SNEGSKA (reference sequence). Trimming removed 6 bases from V and 6 bases from J, with 14 bases in between. The CDR3 spans 12 residues. The CDR3 nucleotides are TGCAGTGCAAGTAATAGGAGGGCTGAAGCTTTCTTT. Its protein is CSASNRRAEAFF.

The chain is built from TRBV7-2 and TRBJ2-3, with D possibly being TRBD1 (5 bases). The CDR3 contains 15 residues. The V end lost 5 bases, the J end lost 2 bases, and 14 bases lay between the germline ends. Germline V CDR1 and CDR2: SGHTA, FQGNSA. The CDR3 sequence: CASSQEVGVTDTQYF. As DNA, the CDR3 is TGTGCCAGCAGCCAAGAGGTAGGGGTCACAGATACGCAGTATTTT.

V usage is TRBV2 and J usage is TRBJ1-5; 9 bases align to TRBD1. V trimming: 6 bases; J trimming: 1 base; junction bases outside the gene matches: 4. The CDR3 is 15 residues long. CDR1 is SNHLY, CDR2 FYNNEI, per germline. The CDR3 reads CASSLDRGSNQPQHF. The CDR3 DNA follows: TGTGCCAGCAGCCTAGACAGGGGGAGCAATCAGCCCCAGCATTTT.

V gene TRBV18 combines with J gene TRBJ2-2, with a tentative D call TRBD1 (6 bases). Looked up from germline, CDR1 is KGHSH and CDR2 is LQKENI. This CDR3 is 13 amino acids long. With 8 bases removed from V and 1 base from J, the gap between germline ends came to 8 bases. The DNA for the CDR3 is TGTGCCAGCGTGGGACAGAACACCGGGGAGCTGTTTTTT. Protein sequence: CASVGQNTGELFF. Full variable domain (remainder filled in from reference TRBV18 and TRBJ2-2): NAGVMQNPRHLVRRRGQEARLRCSPMKGHSHVYWYRQLPEEGLKFMVYLQKENIIDESGMPKERFSAEFPKEGPSILRIQQVVRGDSAAYFCASVGQNTGELFFGEGSRLTVL.

The V call is TRBV10-3, the J call TRBJ1-1, with a tentative D call TRBD1 (6 bases). The CDR3 is 15 residues long. V shed 0 bases and J shed 4 bases, with 12 bases lying between them. The germline CDR1 and CDR2 sequences are ENHRY and SYGVKD. The CDR3 sequence: CAISESVGAGTEAFF. DNA of the CDR3: TGTGCCATCAGTGAGTCCGTGGGGGCCGGCACTGAAGCTTTCTTT.

V usage is TRBV27 and J usage is TRBJ1-2; perhaps TRBD1 as D (6 bases). Per germline, CDR1 MNHEY and CDR2 SMNVEV (reference sequence). The germline V and J ends were trimmed by 5 bases and 3 bases, with 10 bases remaining between them. The CDR3 is 13 residues long. The CDR3 sequence is CASSLDSDYGYTF. Here the CDR3 DNA reads TGTGCCAGCAGTCTGGACAGTGACTATGGCTACACCTTC.

This rearrangement joins TRBV20-1 to TRBJ2-3, with D unresolved. This CDR3 spans 14 amino acids. Trimming removed 3 bases at V and 4 bases at J, with 14 bases between. Per germline, CDR1 DFQATT and CDR2 SNEGSKA (reference sequence). CDR3 sequence (DNA): TGCAGTGCTAGTACAGAAATTTTGGCAGATACGCAGTATTTT. It yields the protein CSASTEILADTQYF.

V gene TRBV2 combines with J gene TRBJ2-2; 7 nucleotides agree with TRBD2. The CDR3 consists of 15 residues. V gave up 8 bases and J gave up 4 bases; unmatched junction bases: 10. The germline CDR1 and CDR2 sequences are SNHLY and FYNNEI. CDR3 DNA: TGTGCCAGCCTCGGAGGCAGGGAGGGCACCGGGGAGCTGTTTTTT. This encodes CASLGGREGTGELFF.

This clone showed up just once. This chain links TRBV4-3 with TRBJ2-7; 10 bases are shared with TRBD2. Germline V CDR1 and CDR2: LGHNA, YSLEER. V dropped 0 bases and J dropped 3; count of bases not matched to a gene: 2. This CDR3 is 15 amino acids long. As DNA, the CDR3 is TGCGCCAGCAGCCAAGATCGGACTAGCGGCTACGAGCAGTACTTC. Its protein product is CASSQDRTSGYEQYF.

The CDR3 loop is CASSFGDSGNTIYF. DNA for the CDR3: TGCGCCAGCAGCTTCGGGGACTCTGGAAACACCATATATTTT. The genes are TRBV5-1 and TRBJ1-3; no clear D. This CDR3 has 14 residues. V gave up 2 bases and J gave up 0 bases, with 6 bases separating them. Germline CDR1 is SGHRS and CDR2 is YFSETQ.

The chain is built from TRBV12-5 and TRBJ1-2; no firm D call. Per the germline V gene, CDR1 is LGHNT and CDR2 is FRNRAP. V was cut by 0 bases and J by 4 bases, with 12 bases left in between. CDR3 size: 15 residues. The CDR3 protein is CASGLVLRETYGYTF. The CDR3 coding sequence is TGTGCTAGTGGTTTGGTACTTAGGGAGACCTATGGCTACACCTTC.

The rearrangement joins TRBV19 to TRBJ2-2, with TRBD2 matching over 7 bases. CDR1 is LNHDA and CDR2 is SQIVND in the germline V gene (reference sequence). Trimming at V came to 4 bases and at J to 8 bases, leaving 10 bases not matched to a gene. The CDR3 length is 15 residues. CDR3 coding DNA: TGTGCCAGTAGTAACGGACTAGTAACCTCTGGGGAGCTGTTTTTT. Its translation: CASSNGLVTSGELFF.